This T cell receptor (beta chain) was captured by sequencing in a study of T cells in Graves' hyperthyroidism and ophthalmopathy. Amplified TCR beta CDR3 regions derived from RNA transcripts. Using the HTBI primer set, a first-round RT-PCR was run on the TCR CDR3. MiXCR, run by TCRdb on the multiplex PCR reads, gives a single entry per CDR3 protein. The sample has under 450,000 distinct CDR3 sequences, approximately 13% seen once. The table lists this clonotype with a few counts. As yet, its antigen is unknown. Findings and caveats of the study: Model predictions of ophthalmopathy came a median approximately 6.5 months before onset.

Every diagnosis used clinical symptoms, serum thyroxine and TRAb, thyroid ultrasound and orbital computed tomography. A sample of blood taken at first hyperthyroidism diagnosis preceded any ophthalmopathy symptoms. The junction had 4 bases not matched to a gene; V was cut back by 5 bases and J by 4 bases. CDR1 is MNHNS, CDR2 SASEGT, per germline. The CDR3 length is 13 residues. Sequenced: blood. This chain uses TRBV6-1 with TRBJ1-1; 7 bases fit TRBD1. The TCR sequence derives from a man younger than 45 with Graves' hyperthyroidism that later progressed to Graves' ophthalmopathy. CDR3 nucleotide sequence: TGTGCCAGCAGTAAGGGACAGACCACTGAAGCTTTCTTT. Residues: CASSKGQTTEAFF.